This passage covers 23 T cell receptor beta chains from one sample sequenced in a study of blood T cell repertoires in COVID-19 (dated by TCRdb to 2020 to 2022). To prepare the library, the immunoSEQ multiplex PCR assay was applied. TCRdb carries this immuneACCESS record with in-frame sequences only. Its versions omit some clonotypes, under half of them owing to an unresolved V gene in the studies checked, with the rest unexplained. A total of 180,000 or so clones appear in this sample, 85% to 90% of them only once. The ten largest clones capture 2% to 2.5% of the sample. The sequenced sample was PBMCs or T cells enriched from blood (not recorded which). The receptors were sampled from a woman aged 35 to 49 with acute COVID-19.

The genes are TRBV3-1 (or the pseudogene TRBV3-2) and TRBJ2-5; 8 nucleotides line up with TRBD1. Trimming cost V 1 base and J 4 bases; bases outside gene matches: 2. The CDR3 consists of 14 residues. Germline assignment: CDR1 LGHDT and CDR2 YNNKEL (reference sequence). CDR3 sequence (DNA): TGTGCCAGCAGCCAAGGGACAGGGATAGAGACCCAGTACTTC. This gives the protein CASSQGTGIETQYF.

In its sample, this clone was seen a few times. The gene calls are TRBV25-1 and TRBJ1-5; 10 bases agree with TRBD1. CDR1 is MGHDK and CDR2 is SYGVNS in the germline V gene. V shed 3 bases, J shed 5 bases, and the junction held 7 bases outside the gene matches. This CDR3 has 16 amino acids. The CDR3 nucleotides are TGTGCCAGCAGTGAGGGGACAGGGACAGGGGATCAGCCCCAGCATTTT. This translates into CASSEGTGTGDQPQHF. Based on the CDR3 plus reference TRBV25-1 and TRBJ1-5, the full variable domain is EADIYQTPRYLVIGTGKKITLECSQTMGHDKMYWYQQDPGMELHLIHYSYGVNSTEKGDLSSESTVSRIRTEHFPLTLESARPSHTSQYLCASSEGTGTGDQPQHFGDGTRLSIL.

J is TRBJ2-2 and V is TRBV6-5, with 7 bases that match TRBD1. V trimming: 0 bases; J trimming: 6 bases; junction bases outside the gene matches: 4. Per the germline V gene, CDR1 is MNHEY and CDR2 is SVGAGI. The CDR3 is 15 residues long. The CDR3 spells CASSYSGGAPGELFF. The DNA for the CDR3 is TGTGCCAGCAGTTACTCAGGGGGCGCGCCCGGGGAGCTGTTTTTT.

This chain links TRBV6-5 with TRBJ1-2; 8 nucleotides align to TRBD1. CDR3 length: 13 residues. Trimming at V came to 8 bases and at J to 8 bases, leaving 10 bases not matched to a gene. Germline CDR1 MNHEY, CDR2 SVGAGI. The CDR3, as DNA: TGTGCCAGCGAACCCAGGGGGCTGGGCGGCTACACCTTC. Translating it yields CASEPRGLGGYTF.

The chain combines TRBV5-4 with TRBJ1-6; D gene uncertain. The CDR3 loop spans 13 amino acids. V lost 4 bases, J lost 7 bases, and 9 bases lay in between. In germline, CDR1 is SGHNT, CDR2 YYREEE (reference sequence). CDR3 residues: CASSLRSNSPLHF. The CDR3 DNA reads TGTGCCAGCAGCCTGCGGTCGAATTCACCCCTCCACTTT.

V gene TRBV2 combines with J gene TRBJ2-7; TRBD2 matches 9 bases. This CDR3 is 14 amino acids long. Germline CDR1 and CDR2: SNHLY and FYNNEI. J was trimmed by 2 bases and V by 6 bases; bases with no gene match: 5. The CDR3 coding sequence is TGTGCCAGCAGAGCTAGCGGGACCACCTACGAGCAGTACTTC. Protein product: CASRASGTTYEQYF. The full variable domain, with the rest looked up from reference TRBV2 and TRBJ2-7, is EPEVTQTPSHQVTQMGQEVILRCVPISNHLYFYWYRQILGQKVEFLVSFYNNEISEKSEIFDDQFSVERPDGSNFTLKIRSTKLEDSAMYFCASRASGTTYEQYFGPGTRLTVT.

The rearrangement uses TRBV30 and TRBJ1-1; the match to TRBD1 covers 8 bases. The trim removed 3 bases at V and 3 bases at J, leaving 15 bases unmatched. From germline, CDR1 is GTSNPN and CDR2 SVGIG (reference sequence). The CDR3 is 17 amino acids. CDR3 sequence reads: CAWRRRQGPSRYTEAFF. DNA of the CDR3: TGTGCCTGGAGGAGGCGACAGGGGCCTTCAAGGTACACTGAAGCTTTCTTT.

This chain joins TRBV2 and TRBJ2-3; tentative D call: TRBD1 (5 bases). The CDR3 has 13 residues. Per the germline V gene, CDR1 is SNHLY and CDR2 is FYNNEI. Trimming removed 3 bases at V and 3 bases at J, with 7 bases between. CDR3 in amino acids: CASSDRETDTQYF. Written as DNA, the CDR3 is TGTGCCAGCAGTGACAGGGAAACAGATACGCAGTATTTT.

This chain connects TRBV7-8 to TRBJ2-1, with 12 bases matching TRBD2. V lost 1 base, J lost 2 bases, and 3 bases stayed unmatched. This CDR3 spans 17 amino acids. The V gene's germline CDR1 is SGHVS and CDR2 FQNEAQ. The CDR3 nucleotides are TGTGCCAGCAGCTTAGGACTAGCGGGAGAGGCCTACAATGAGCAGTTCTTC. Protein product: CASSLGLAGEAYNEQFF.

V gene TRBV3-1 (or the pseudogene TRBV3-2) combines with J gene TRBJ2-1; TRBD2 agrees at 7 bases. Germline V lookup: CDR1 LGHDT, CDR2 YNNKEL (reference sequence). The V gene end was trimmed by 3 bases and the J gene end by 3 bases; junction bases not matched to a gene: 2. The CDR3 consists of 14 residues. The CDR3 DNA follows: TGTGCCAGCAGCCAGGGGGACTACTACAATGAGCAGTTCTTC. It specifies CASSQGDYYNEQFF.

The chain uses TRBV28 and TRBJ1-5; 8 bases map to TRBD1. Germline CDR1 is MDHEN and CDR2 is SYDVKM. The CDR3 length is 16 residues. V lost 5 bases, J lost 3 bases, and 9 bases stayed unmatched. Written as DNA, the CDR3 is TGTGCCAGCAGTCCTGCCGGGACAGGCGACAATCAGCCCCAGCATTTT. As protein: CASSPAGTGDNQPQHF.

This chain joins TRBV24-1 and TRBJ2-7; a possible D gene is TRBD1 (7 bases). The CDR3 is 15 amino acids. Germline loops: CDR1 KGHDR, CDR2 SFDVKD. V dropped 4 bases and J dropped 4 bases, with 16 bases sitting between them. In DNA, the CDR3 is TGTGCCACCAGTGACTCAGGGGGGCAGGGATACGAGCAGTACTTC. This gives the protein CATSDSGGQGYEQYF.

The chain recombines TRBV2 with TRBJ1-1; 9 nucleotides line up with TRBD1. The CDR3 runs 15 residues. J gave up 1 base and V 6 bases, and 6 bases lay outside the gene matches. Germline V lookup: CDR1 SNHLY, CDR2 FYNNEI. DNA for the CDR3: TGTGCCAGCAGGAGTACAGGGGGCTGGAACACTGAAGCTTTCTTT. Translation gives CASRSTGGWNTEAFF.

The chain carries TRBV30 and TRBJ1-1, with TRBD1 as a possible D gene (5 bases). CDR3 size: 13 residues. Germline CDR1 reads GTSNPN; CDR2 reads SVGIG (reference sequence). V was trimmed by 3 bases and J by 6 bases, leaving 14 bases between them. The CDR3 DNA is TGTGCCTGGAGCTCTTCGGGGGTAGCTGAAGCTTTCTTT. Translated: CAWSSSGVAEAFF.

This clone was observed a handful of times. The genes are TRBV6-1 and TRBJ2-1; 9 bases are a match to TRBD2. Trimming took 1 base from V and 7 from J; bases not matched to a gene: 8. Germline-derived CDR1 and CDR2 are MNHNS and SASEGT. The CDR3 has 16 amino acids. CDR3 in amino acids: CASSEEGGGVWNEQFF. The CDR3 region has the DNA TGTGCCAGCAGTGAAGAAGGCGGGGGGGTATGGAATGAGCAGTTCTTC.

The gene calls are TRBV7-3 and TRBJ2-3, with TRBD1 matching 8 bases. Germline V CDR1 and CDR2: SGHTA, FQGTGA. The ends lost 2 bases at V and 4 bases at J; junction bases unmatched: 5. The CDR3 has 15 amino acids. CDR3 sequence: CASSLQGASPDTQYF. The CDR3 region has the DNA TGTGCCAGCAGCTTACAGGGGGCAAGCCCAGATACGCAGTATTTT.

This sequence joins TRBV7-9 and TRBJ2-1, with 9 nucleotides matching TRBD2. With 7 bases clipped from V and 11 bases from J, the junction kept 12 bases outside the gene matches. From germline, CDR1 is SEHNR and CDR2 FQNEAQ (reference sequence). This CDR3 has 14 residues. CDR3 region: CASNAGGRAGKQFF. CDR3 DNA: TGTGCCAGCAATGCGGGAGGGCGTGCTGGGAAGCAGTTCTTC.

This clone was recorded only once. V gene TRBV2 combines with J gene TRBJ2-1; possible D gene TRBD2, 6 bases. The CDR3 runs 13 residues. Germline CDR1 and CDR2: SNHLY and FYNNEI. V was trimmed by 4 bases and J by 8 bases, leaving 12 bases between them. CDR3 DNA: TGTGCCAGCAGTGCTATAGCGGTAGATGAGCAGTTCTTC. Translation gives CASSAIAVDEQFF. Full variable domain (missing parts from reference TRBV2 and TRBJ2-1): EPEVTQTPSHQVTQMGQEVILRCVPISNHLYFYWYRQILGQKVEFLVSFYNNEISEKSEIFDDQFSVERPDGSNFTLKIRSTKLEDSAMYFCASSAIAVDEQFFGPGTRLTVL.

CDR3 protein: CASTRGAQGGTEAFF. In DNA, the CDR3 is TGTGCCAGCACCCGGGGGGCCCAAGGGGGTACTGAAGCTTTCTTT. The chain carries TRBV7-8 and TRBJ1-1; D might be TRBD1 (6 bases). Germline V gene sequence: CDR1 SGHVS, CDR2 FQNEAQ. Trimming pared 7 bases from V and 5 bases from J, leaving 20 bases between. The CDR3 contains 15 residues.

This clone has only a few counts. The gene calls are TRBV6-4 and TRBJ2-1; D remains ambiguous. CDR1 is MRHNA, CDR2 SNTAGT, per germline. The germline V and J ends were trimmed by 4 bases and 0 bases, with 7 bases remaining between them. The CDR3 contains 14 residues. The CDR3 sequence: CASSADFSYNEQFF. The CDR3 DNA follows: TGTGCCAGCAGTGCCGACTTCTCCTACAATGAGCAGTTCTTC.

The chain joins TRBV7-8 to TRBJ2-3; 9 nucleotides match TRBD2. This CDR3 has 15 residues. Trimming removed 5 bases from V and 4 bases from J; junction bases left unmatched: 7. The germline gives CDR1 SGHVS, CDR2 FQNEAQ. The CDR3 DNA reads as TGTGCCAGCAGCCCAATAGCGGGGGTTGCAGATACGCAGTATTTT. This sequence encodes CASSPIAGVADTQYF.

The J gene is TRBJ2-1, the V gene TRBV18; 12 nucleotides match TRBD2. V dropped 3 bases and J dropped 8; count of bases not matched to a gene: 17. This CDR3 comprises 19 residues. In germline, CDR1 is KGHSH, CDR2 LQKENI. The CDR3 nucleotides are TGTGCCAGCTCACCCATGACTAGCGGGAGAGTGGGGTTAATCCATGAGCAGTTCTTC. It codes for CASSPMTSGRVGLIHEQFF.

The V call is TRBV12-3 or TRBV12-4, the J call TRBJ2-2, with a possible D match to TRBD1 (5 bases). Trimming pared 8 bases from V and 0 bases from J, leaving 7 bases between. CDR3 length: 13 amino acids. CDR3 in DNA: TGTGCCAGCGGACACACGAACACCGGGGAGCTGTTTTTT. This codes for CASGHTNTGELFF.